This paragraph reports one T cell receptor (beta chain). The CDR3 covers 13 residues. Germline V lookup: CDR1 SGHAT, CDR2 FQNNGV. V was cut by 3 bases and J by 7 bases, with 10 bases left in between. This sample was taken from a study of CDR3 diversity in severe acne. TCRdb redid the calling of the PCR reads with MiXCR, one entry per CDR3 protein. The sample contains about 93,000 distinct CDR3 sequences, over 45% of which appear only once. The sequenced material came from blood. This TCR derives from a male donor in good health, serving as a control. The J gene is TRBJ1-5, the V gene TRBV11-2; D gene ambiguous. The CDR3 here is CASSLQSDQPQHF. CDR3 nucleotide sequence: TGTGCCAGCAGCTTGCAGTCTGACCAGCCCCAGCATTTT.